This T cell receptor (beta chain) came from a study of cytomegalovirus exposure and HLA in healthy donors. The study, taken as a whole, reports: As was reported, the classifier diagnosed cytomegalovirus status with high specificity and sensitivity.

Regarding this clone: Its antigen is undetermined.

Per the germline V gene, CDR1 is SGDLS and CDR2 is YYNGEE. V shed 2 bases, J shed 4 bases, and the junction held 5 bases outside the gene matches. The CDR3 consists of 16 residues. Researchers ran the PCR with 60 Vbeta and 13 Jbeta primers. The assay was immunoSEQ multiplex PCR, and TCRdb's table has in-frame clones only and misses some. The sample holds around 140,000 clones; 8.5% to 10% are singletons and the top ten take approximately 1.9%. This clonotype was sampled from a man in his forties or fifties in good health and CMV-seronegative. V and J are TRBV9 and TRBJ2-1; 11 bases are shared with TRBD2. The specimen was PBMCs. The CDR3 sequence: CASSVGTSGRYNEQFF. CDR3 bases: TGTGCCAGCAGCGTCGGGACTAGCGGAAGATACAATGAGCAGTTCTTC.